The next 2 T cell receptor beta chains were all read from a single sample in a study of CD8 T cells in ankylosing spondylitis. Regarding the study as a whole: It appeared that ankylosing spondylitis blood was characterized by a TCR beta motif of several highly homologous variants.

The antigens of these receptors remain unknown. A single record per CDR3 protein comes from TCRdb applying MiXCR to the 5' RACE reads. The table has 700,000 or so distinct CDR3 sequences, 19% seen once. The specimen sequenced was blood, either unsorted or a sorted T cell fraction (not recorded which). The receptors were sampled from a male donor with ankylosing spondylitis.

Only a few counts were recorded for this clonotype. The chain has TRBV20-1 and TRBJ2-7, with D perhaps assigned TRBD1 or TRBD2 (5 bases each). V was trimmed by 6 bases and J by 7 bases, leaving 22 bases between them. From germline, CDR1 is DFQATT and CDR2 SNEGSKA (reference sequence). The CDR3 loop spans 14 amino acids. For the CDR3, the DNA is TGCAGTGCGAAAAAGGGTGGGGGTCCGGAGGAGCAGTACTTC. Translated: CSAKKGGGPEEQYF.

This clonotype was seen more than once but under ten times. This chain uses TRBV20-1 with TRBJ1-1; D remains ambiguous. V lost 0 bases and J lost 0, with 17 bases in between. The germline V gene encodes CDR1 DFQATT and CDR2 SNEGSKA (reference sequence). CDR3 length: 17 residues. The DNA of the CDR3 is TGCAGTGCTAGAGATGGCACAGCTAAACCAATGAACACTGAAGCTTTCTTT. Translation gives CSARDGTAKPMNTEAFF.